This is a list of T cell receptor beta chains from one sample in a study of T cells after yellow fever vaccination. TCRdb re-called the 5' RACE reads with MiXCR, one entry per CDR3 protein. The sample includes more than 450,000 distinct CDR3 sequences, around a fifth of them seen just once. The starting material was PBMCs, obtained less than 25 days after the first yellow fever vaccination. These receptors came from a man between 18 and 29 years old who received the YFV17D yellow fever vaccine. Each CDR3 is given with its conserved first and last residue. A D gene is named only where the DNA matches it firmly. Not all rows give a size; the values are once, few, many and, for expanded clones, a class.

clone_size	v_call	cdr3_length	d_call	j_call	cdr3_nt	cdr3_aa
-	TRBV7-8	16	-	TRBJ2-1	TGTGCCAGCAGCTTAGAGCCGGGACGCGAGGACAATGAGCAGTTCTTC	CASSLEPGREDNEQFF
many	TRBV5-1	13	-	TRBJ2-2	TGCGCCAGCAGGGGCCCCGAGGACGGGGAGCTGTTTTTT	CASRGPEDGELFF
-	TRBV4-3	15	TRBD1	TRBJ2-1	TGCGCCAGCAGCCAAAACAGGGGATTTTACAATGAGCAGTTCTTC	CASSQNRGFYNEQFF
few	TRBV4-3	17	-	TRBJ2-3	TGCGCCAGCAGCCCATATCTTCTCCCGGGGGAGTCGGATACGCAGTATTTT	CASSPYLLPGESDTQYF
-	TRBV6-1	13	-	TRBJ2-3	TGTGCCAGCAGGACTATACTCACAGATACGCAGTATTTT	CASRTILTDTQYF
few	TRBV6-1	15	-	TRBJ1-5	TGTGCCAGCAGCCTAGAGGGGGGGGTTGTGCAGCCCCAGCATTTT	CASSLEGGVVQPQHF
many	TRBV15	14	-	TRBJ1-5	TGTGCCACCAGCAGAAGCGCAGGGGATCAGCCCCAGCATTTT	CATSRSAGDQPQHF
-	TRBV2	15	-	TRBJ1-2	TGTGCCAGCACAGTGACCTCTCCGCCCAGCTATGGCTACACCTTC	CASTVTSPPSYGYTF
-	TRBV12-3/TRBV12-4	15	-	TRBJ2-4	TGTGCCAGCAGTTTAGGCAGGGGTGGGGAAAACATTCAGTACTTC	CASSLGRGGENIQYF
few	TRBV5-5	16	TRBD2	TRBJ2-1	TGTGCCAGCAGCTGGATACTAGCGGGGGGGCGGTCTGAGCAGTTCTTC	CASSWILAGGRSEQFF
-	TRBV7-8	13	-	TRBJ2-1	TGTGCCAGCAGCTTAAACAAATACAATGAGCAGTTCTTC	CASSLNKYNEQFF
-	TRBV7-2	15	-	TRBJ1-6	TGTGCCAGCAGCTTAGTGGGGGCGGTAAATTCACCCCTCCACTTT	CASSLVGAVNSPLHF
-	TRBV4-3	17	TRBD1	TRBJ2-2	TGCGCCAGCAGCCAAGATTCCCCAGGGGGAATTACCGGGGAGCTGTTTTTT	CASSQDSPGGITGELFF
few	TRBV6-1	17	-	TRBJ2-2	TGTGCCAGCAGTGAAGGATACAGGGGTAGCGGCACCGGGGAGCTGTTTTTT	CASSEGYRGSGTGELFF
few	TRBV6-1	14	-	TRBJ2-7	TGTGCCAGCAGCCGGGACATGAGCTCCTACGAGCAGTACTTC	CASSRDMSSYEQYF
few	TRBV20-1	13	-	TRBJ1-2	TGCAGTGCTAGAGGCGGGGCTAACTATGGCTACACCTTC	CSARGGANYGYTF
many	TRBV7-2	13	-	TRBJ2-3	TGCGCCAGCAGCAGCGGTGGGGGCGATACGCAGTATTTT	CASSSGGGDTQYF
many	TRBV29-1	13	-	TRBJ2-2	TGCAGCGTTGCAGGGGGGGGTTCCGAGGAGCTGTTTTTT	CSVAGGGSEELFF
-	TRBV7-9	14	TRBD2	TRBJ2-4	TGTGCCAGCAGCTTATCCGGGGGGGGAAACATTCAGTACTTC	CASSLSGGGNIQYF
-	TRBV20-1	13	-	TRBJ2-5	TGCAGTGCCAGAAGGACTGAACGAGAGACCCAGTACTTC	CSARRTERETQYF
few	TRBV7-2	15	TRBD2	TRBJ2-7	TGTGCCAGCAGCACCCTAGCGGGGGGTCTCTACGAGCAGTACTTC	CASSTLAGGLYEQYF
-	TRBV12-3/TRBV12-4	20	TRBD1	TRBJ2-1	TGTGCCAGCAGTTTAAGGGTCAGGGGGCTCCTGGCGAGCTCCTACAATGAGCAGTTCTTC	CASSLRVRGLLASSYNEQFF
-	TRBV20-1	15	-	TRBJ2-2	TGCAGTGCTAGAGTGGCAGGGCGGAACACCGGGGAGCTGTTTTTT	CSARVAGRNTGELFF
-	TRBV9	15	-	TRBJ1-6	TGTGCCAGCAGCGGAGGGGGGGGCTCGAATTCACCCCTCCACTTT	CASSGGGGSNSPLHF
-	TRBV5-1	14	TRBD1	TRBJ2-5	TGCGCCAGCAGCGGGACAGGAAACCAAGAGACCCAGTACTTC	CASSGTGNQETQYF
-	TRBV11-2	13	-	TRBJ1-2	TGTGCCAGCAGCGTATCGGCAGGCTATGGCTACACCTTC	CASSVSAGYGYTF
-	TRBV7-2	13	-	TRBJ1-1	TGTGCCAGCAGCCCTAGGCGCGAGACTGAAGCTTTCTTT	CASSPRRETEAFF
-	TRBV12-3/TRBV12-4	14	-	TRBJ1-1	TGTGCCAGCAGTTTAGCGCCGGCGTACCCTGAAGCTTTCTTT	CASSLAPAYPEAFF
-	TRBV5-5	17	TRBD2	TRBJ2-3	TGTGCCAGCAGCTTCAGCGGGGGGGCGACAAACACAGATACGCAGTATTTT	CASSFSGGATNTDTQYF
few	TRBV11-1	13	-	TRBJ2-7	TGTTCTTCTGGAAGGGACACCTCCTACGAGCAGTACTTC	CSSGRDTSYEQYF
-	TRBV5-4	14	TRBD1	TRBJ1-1	TGTGCCAGCAGCAAGGGACAGGGTGGGACTGAAGCTTTCTTT	CASSKGQGGTEAFF
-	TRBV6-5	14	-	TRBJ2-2	TGTGCCAGCAGTTCTAAGCTGAACACCGGGGAGCTGTTTTTT	CASSSKLNTGELFF
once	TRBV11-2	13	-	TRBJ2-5	TGTGCCAGCAGCACCGACAACCAAGAGACCCCGTACTTC	CASSTDNQETPYF
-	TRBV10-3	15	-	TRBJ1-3	TGTGCCATCAGTGAGTCGAAAGATTCTGGAAACACCATATATTTT	CAISESKDSGNTIYF
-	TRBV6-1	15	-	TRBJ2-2	TGTGCCACTTCCTACGCGGGGGCCGGGGCCGGGGAGCTGTTTTTT	CATSYAGAGAGELFF
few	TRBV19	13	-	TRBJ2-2	TGTGCCAGTATGGGGTACGAGGCCGGGGAGCTGTTTTTT	CASMGYEAGELFF
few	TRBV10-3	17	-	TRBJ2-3	TGTGCCATCAGTGAGTCGAAAGCGGATCCTAGCACAGATACGCAGTATTTT	CAISESKADPSTDTQYF
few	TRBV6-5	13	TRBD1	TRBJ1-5	TGTGCCAGCAGTTCCAGGGGGCATCAGCCCCAGCATTTT	CASSSRGHQPQHF
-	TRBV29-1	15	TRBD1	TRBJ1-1	TGCAGCGTTGAAGAGACAGGGAACAAGAACACTGAAGCTTTCTTT	CSVEETGNKNTEAFF
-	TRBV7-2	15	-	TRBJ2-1	TGTGCCAGCAGCTTATTCATAGGGACCTACAATGAGCAGTTCTTC	CASSLFIGTYNEQFF
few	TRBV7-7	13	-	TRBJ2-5	TGTGCTAGCAGCGACACGCAGAGGGGGACCCAGTACTTC	CASSDTQRGTQYF
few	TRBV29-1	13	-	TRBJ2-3	TGCAGCGGCCTGCAAGGTAGCACAGATACGCAGTATTTT	CSGLQGSTDTQYF
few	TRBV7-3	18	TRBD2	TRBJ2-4	TGTGCCAGCAACGGGCTAGCGGGGAAAGCGAGAGCCAAAAACATTCAGTACTTC	CASNGLAGKARAKNIQYF
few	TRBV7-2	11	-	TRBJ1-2	TGTGCCAGCAGCTCCACCTCAGGCTACACCTTC	CASSSTSGYTF
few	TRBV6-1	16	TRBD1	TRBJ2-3	TGTGCCAGCAGTGACCACGGGACAGGTAGCACAGATACGCAGTATTTT	CASSDHGTGSTDTQYF
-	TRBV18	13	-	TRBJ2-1	TGTGCCAGCTCACCACGAGGTTTCGATGAGCAGTTCTTC	CASSPRGFDEQFF
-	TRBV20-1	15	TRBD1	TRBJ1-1	TGCAGTGCTGGGGGGGGACAGGGGAGGGCCACTGAAGCTTTCTTT	CSAGGGQGRATEAFF
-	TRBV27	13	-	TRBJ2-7	TGTGCCAGCAGTTTATCCCTGACCTACGAGCAGTACTTC	CASSLSLTYEQYF
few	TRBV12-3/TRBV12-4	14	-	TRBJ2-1	TGTGCCAGCAAGGCCAGGGGGGACTACAATGAGCAGTTCTTC	CASKARGDYNEQFF
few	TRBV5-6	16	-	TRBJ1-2	TGTGCCAGCAGCCAGACATGGGGTTACGCTAACTATGGCTACACCTTC	CASSQTWGYANYGYTF
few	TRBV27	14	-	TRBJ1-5	TGTGCCAGCAGTTTAACAGCAGGGCTTCAGCCCCAGCATTTT	CASSLTAGLQPQHF
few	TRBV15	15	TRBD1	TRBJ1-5	TGTGCCACCAGCAGAGACAGGGGGCCCGGGCAGCCCCAGCATTTT	CATSRDRGPGQPQHF
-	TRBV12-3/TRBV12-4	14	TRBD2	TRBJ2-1	TGTGCCAGCAGTCAGCGGGGGGAGTACAATGAGCAGTTCTTC	CASSQRGEYNEQFF
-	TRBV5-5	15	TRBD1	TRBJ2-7	TGTGCCAGCAGCTTTACCGGGACAGGAAGGTACGAGCAGTACTTC	CASSFTGTGRYEQYF
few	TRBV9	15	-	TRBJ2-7	TGTGCCAGCAGTCCTATAACAGGGAGCCCCTACGAGCAGTACTTC	CASSPITGSPYEQYF
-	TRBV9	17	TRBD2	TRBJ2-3	TGTGCCAGCGGCGGACTAGCGGGGGGGCCGGGCACAGATACGCAGTATTTT	CASGGLAGGPGTDTQYF
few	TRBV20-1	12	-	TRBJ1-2	TGCAGTGCCCCAGGCGCTAACTATGGCTACACCTTC	CSAPGANYGYTF
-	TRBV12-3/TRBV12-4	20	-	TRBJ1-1	TGTGCCAGCAGTTTAGGGCGACGAGGTTTCCCCTCCTCCATGAACACTGAAGCTTTCTTT	CASSLGRRGFPSSMNTEAFF
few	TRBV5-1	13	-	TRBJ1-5	TGCGCCAGCAGCCCAACGACAGACCAGCCCCAGCATTTT	CASSPTTDQPQHF